The clone carrying this T cell receptor beta chain has more than one count but fewer than ten. The entry originates in a study of blood T cells in healthy people across ages. A second about 7 to 12 cycle PCR used barcoded and J-beta primers. One entry per CDR3 protein results from TCRdb running MiXCR on the 5' RACE reads. Among about 1.5 million distinct CDR3 sequences listed, roughly two fifths were seen once. The germline gives CDR1 MNHEY, CDR2 SVGAGI. V lost 2 bases, J lost 5 bases, and 3 bases stayed unmatched. CDR3 length equals 14 residues. The sample taken for sequencing was blood. The clonotype comes from a woman under 30 in good health. The chain has TRBV6-5 and TRBJ2-7; 10 bases agree with TRBD1. CDR3 residues: CASSYTGTGDEQYF. The CDR3 DNA follows: TGTGCCAGCAGTTACACTGGGACAGGGGACGAGCAGTACTTC.